Reported below is one T cell receptor (beta chain). Germline-derived CDR1 and CDR2 are SQVTM and ANQGSEA. This CDR3 comprises 13 residues. Trimming left V 4 bases short and J 7 bases short, with 17 bases between. Source study methods: ImmunoSEQ yielded junction-only sequences lacking quality scores, so filtering differed. Data came from immunoSEQ multiplex PCR; TCRdb stores just in-frame clones and leaves some out. V, J and clone size derive from that table, while D and trimming were established from the DNA sequence. Of 2,500,000 or so clones in the sample, roughly 90% were seen once. The sample comes from a study of shared clonotypes between healthy human individuals. Turning to the study itself: Per-donor plates numbered three CD4 naive, three CD4 memory, two CD8 naive and one CD8 memory.

The chain combines TRBV29-1 with TRBJ2-7; a possible D gene is TRBD1 (6 bases). The sample comprised naive CD4+ T cells from PBMCs. Noted subset: CD45RA+ positively selected. This clonotype originated in a man aged 18 to 29 in good health. Some clones in this sample may be carry-over from other donors' samples. CDR3 bases: TGCAGCGTTGCAAGGACAGCTAACTTGGAGCAGTACTTC. Translation: CSVARTANLEQYF.